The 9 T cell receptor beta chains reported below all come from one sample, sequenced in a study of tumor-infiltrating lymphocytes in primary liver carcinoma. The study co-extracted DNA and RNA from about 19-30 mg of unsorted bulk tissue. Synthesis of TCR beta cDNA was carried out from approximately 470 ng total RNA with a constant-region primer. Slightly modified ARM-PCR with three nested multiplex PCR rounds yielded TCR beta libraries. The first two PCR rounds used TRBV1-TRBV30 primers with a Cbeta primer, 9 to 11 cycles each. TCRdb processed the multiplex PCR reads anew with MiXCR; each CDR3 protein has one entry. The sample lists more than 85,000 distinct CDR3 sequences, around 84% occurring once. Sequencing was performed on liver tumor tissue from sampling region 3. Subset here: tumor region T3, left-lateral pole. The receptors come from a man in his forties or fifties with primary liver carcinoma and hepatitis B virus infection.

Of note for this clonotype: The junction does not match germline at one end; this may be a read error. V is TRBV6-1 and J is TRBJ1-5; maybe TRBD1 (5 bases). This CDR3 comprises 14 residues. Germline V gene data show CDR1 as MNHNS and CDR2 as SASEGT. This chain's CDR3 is CASSLKGATQPQHF. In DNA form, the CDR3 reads TGTGCCAGCAGTCTAAAAGGGGCCACTCAGCCTCAGCATTTT.

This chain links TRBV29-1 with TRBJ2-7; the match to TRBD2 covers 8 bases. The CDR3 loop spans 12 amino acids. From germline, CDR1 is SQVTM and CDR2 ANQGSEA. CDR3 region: CNSLTSDYEQYF. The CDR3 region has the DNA TGCAACTCCCTGACTAGCGACTACGAGCAGTACTTC.

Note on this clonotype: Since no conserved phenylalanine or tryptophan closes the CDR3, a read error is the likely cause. CDR3 sequence reads: CASSLVGVTRSNQPQHY. For the CDR3, the DNA is TGTGCCAGCAGCTTAGTAGGGGTAACGAGGAGCAATCAGCCCCAGCATTAT. The V call is TRBV11-2, the J call TRBJ1-5; tentative D call: TRBD1 (5 bases). The V gene lost 1 base and the J gene lost 1 base, with 14 bases spanning the gap. Germline V gives CDR1 SGHAT, CDR2 FQNNGV. CDR3 length: 17 amino acids.

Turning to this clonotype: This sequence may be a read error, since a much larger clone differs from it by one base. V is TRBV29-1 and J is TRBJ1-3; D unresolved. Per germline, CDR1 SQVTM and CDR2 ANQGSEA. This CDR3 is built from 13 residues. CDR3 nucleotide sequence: TGCAGGGTTGCGGGGAACTCTGGAAACACCATATATTTT. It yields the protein CRVAGNSGNTIYF.

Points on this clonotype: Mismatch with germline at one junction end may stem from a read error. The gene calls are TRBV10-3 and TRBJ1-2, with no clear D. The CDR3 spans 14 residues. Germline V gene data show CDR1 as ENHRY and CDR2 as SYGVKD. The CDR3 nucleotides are TGTGCCATCAGTGGGTCGACTCAAGGTTATGGCTACACTTTC. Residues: CAISGSTQGYGYTF.

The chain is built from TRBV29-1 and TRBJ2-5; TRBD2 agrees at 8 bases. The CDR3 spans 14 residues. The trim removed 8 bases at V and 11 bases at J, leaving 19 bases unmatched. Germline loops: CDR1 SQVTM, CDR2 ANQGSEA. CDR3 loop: CSPLRSGSVGTQYF. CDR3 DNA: TGCAGCCCCCTCAGGAGCGGGAGTGTGGGGACACAGTACTTC.

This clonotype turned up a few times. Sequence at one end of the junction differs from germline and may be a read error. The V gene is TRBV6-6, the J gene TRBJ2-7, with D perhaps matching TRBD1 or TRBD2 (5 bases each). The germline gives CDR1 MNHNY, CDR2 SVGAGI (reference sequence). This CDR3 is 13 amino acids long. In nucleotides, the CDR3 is TGTACCAGCAGTTCCGGGACGGCCACCGAGCAGTACTTC. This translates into CTSSSGTATEQYF.

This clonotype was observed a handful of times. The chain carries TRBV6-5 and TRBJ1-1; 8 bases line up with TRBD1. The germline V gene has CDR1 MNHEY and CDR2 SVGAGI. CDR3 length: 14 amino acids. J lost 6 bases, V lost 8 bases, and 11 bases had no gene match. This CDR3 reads CASGHQGAYAEAFF. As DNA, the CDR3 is TGTGCCAGCGGTCATCAGGGGGCCTACGCTGAAGCTTTCTTT.

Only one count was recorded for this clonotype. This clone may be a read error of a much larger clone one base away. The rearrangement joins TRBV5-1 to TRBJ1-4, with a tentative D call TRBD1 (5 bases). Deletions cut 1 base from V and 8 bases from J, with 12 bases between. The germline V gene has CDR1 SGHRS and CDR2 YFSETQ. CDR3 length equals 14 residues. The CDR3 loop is CASSLQGVDEKLFF. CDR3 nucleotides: TGCGCCAGCAGCTTGCAAGGGGTTGACGAAAAACTGTTTTTT.